This T cell receptor (beta chain) was identified during a study of blood T cells in healthy people across ages. Study results and limitations: Aged donors had fewer naive CD4+ cells and lower diversity than long-lived donors. Bulk PBMC profiling left naive and antigen-experienced comparisons inconclusive.

Primed by a sample-barcoded 5' primer and a J-beta primer mix, a second PCR proceeded for about 6 to 11 cycles. TCRdb independently ran MiXCR on the 5' RACE reads; one entry per CDR3 protein. The sample shows about 670,000 distinct CDR3 sequences, 52% of them seen only once. Germline assignment: CDR1 MNHEY and CDR2 SMNVEV (reference sequence). The CDR3 is 14 residues long. Notes on this clonotype: Its antigen is as yet unknown. This may be a read error, as it is one base from a much larger clone.

The study drew donors from healthy Caucasian individuals in Russia aged roughly 6 to 95. Researchers report isolating at least 6 million PBMCs per sample. Sequences were obtained from blood. The clonotype originates from an elderly woman in good health. This chain connects TRBV27 to TRBJ1-2; TRBD1 might be the D (5 bases). CDR3 sequence: CAGSSGTENYGYTF. The CDR3 DNA reads as TGTGCCGGCAGTTCCGGGACGGAGAACTATGGCTACACCTTC.